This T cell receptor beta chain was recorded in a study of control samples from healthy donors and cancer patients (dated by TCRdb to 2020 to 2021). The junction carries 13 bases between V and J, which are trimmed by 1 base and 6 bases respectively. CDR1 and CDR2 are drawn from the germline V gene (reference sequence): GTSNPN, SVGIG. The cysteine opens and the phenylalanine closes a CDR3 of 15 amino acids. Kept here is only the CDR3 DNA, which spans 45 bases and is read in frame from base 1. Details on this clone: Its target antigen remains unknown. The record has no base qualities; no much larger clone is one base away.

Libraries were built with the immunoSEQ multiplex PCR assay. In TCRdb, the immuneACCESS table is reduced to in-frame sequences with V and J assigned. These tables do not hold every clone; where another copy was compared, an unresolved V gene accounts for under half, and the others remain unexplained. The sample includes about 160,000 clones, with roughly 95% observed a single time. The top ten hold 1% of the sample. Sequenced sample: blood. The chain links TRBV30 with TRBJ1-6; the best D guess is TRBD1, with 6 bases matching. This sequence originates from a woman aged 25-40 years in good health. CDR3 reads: CAWSALGGGNSPLHF. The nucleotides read TGTGCCTGGAGTGCCCTCGGGGGCGGTAATTCACCCCTCCACTTT.